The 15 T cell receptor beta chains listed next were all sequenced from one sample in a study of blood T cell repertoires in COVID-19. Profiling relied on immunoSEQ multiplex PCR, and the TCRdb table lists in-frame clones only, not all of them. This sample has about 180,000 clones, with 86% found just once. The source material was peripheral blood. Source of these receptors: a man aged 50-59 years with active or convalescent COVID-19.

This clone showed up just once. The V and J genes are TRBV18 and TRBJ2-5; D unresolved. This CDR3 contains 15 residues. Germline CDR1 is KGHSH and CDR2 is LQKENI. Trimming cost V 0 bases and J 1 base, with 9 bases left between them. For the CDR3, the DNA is TGTGCCAGCTCACCACCGTCTCTCCCCCAAGAGACCCAGTACTTC. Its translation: CASSPPSLPQETQYF. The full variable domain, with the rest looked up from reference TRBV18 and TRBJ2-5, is NAGVMQNPRHLVRRRGQEARLRCSPMKGHSHVYWYRQLPEEGLKFMVYLQKENIIDESGMPKERFSAEFPKEGPSILRIQQVVRGDSAAYFCASSPPSLPQETQYFGPGTRLLVL.

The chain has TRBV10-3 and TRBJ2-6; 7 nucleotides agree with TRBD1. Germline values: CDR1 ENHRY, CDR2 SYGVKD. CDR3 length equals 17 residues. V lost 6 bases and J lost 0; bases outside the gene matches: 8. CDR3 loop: CAIRPGQSSSGANVLTF. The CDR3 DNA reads TGTGCCATCAGACCGGGACAGAGTAGCTCTGGGGCCAACGTCCTGACTTTC.

CDR3: CASSPGGTEAFF. The CDR3 coding sequence is TGTGCCAGCAGCCCCGGGGGCACTGAAGCTTTCTTT. This chain links TRBV12-3 or TRBV12-4 with TRBJ1-1, with D perhaps matching TRBD1 (5 bases). V lost 6 bases, J lost 4 bases, and 9 bases lay in between. CDR3 length: 12 residues.

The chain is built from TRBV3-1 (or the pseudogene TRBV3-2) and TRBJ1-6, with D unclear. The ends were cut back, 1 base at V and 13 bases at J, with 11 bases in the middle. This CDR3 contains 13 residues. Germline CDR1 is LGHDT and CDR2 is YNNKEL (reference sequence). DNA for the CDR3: TGTGCCAGCAGCCAAGGACAAACCTCGCCCCTCCACTTT. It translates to CASSQGQTSPLHF.

The DNA for the CDR3 is TGTGCCAGCAGTTTTGGCGGAGGGAATGAGCAGTTCTTC. Translating it yields CASSFGGGNEQFF. This chain connects TRBV7-9 to TRBJ2-1; D possibly corresponds to TRBD2 (6 bases). The germline gives CDR1 SEHNR, CDR2 FQNEAQ (reference sequence). The CDR3 has 13 amino acids. V dropped 6 bases and J dropped 7 bases, with 13 bases sitting between them. The variable domain in full, with the rest retrieved from reference TRBV7-9 and TRBJ2-1, is DTGVSQNPRHKITKRGQNVTFRCDPISEHNRLYWYRQTLGQGPEFLTYFQNEAQLEKSRLLSDRFSAERPKGSFSTLEIQRTEQGDSAMYLCASSFGGGNEQFFGPGTRLTVL.

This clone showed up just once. DNA for the CDR3: TGTGCCAGCAGCTCGGGACAGGGAAAGCTGGGTGAGCAGTTCTTC. As protein: CASSSGQGKLGEQFF. The chain joins TRBV7-2 to TRBJ2-1; 9 nucleotides agree with TRBD1. Germline V gene lookup returns CDR1 SGHTA and CDR2 FQGNSA. J gave up 9 bases and V 4 bases, and 10 bases lay outside the gene matches. The CDR3 has 15 residues.

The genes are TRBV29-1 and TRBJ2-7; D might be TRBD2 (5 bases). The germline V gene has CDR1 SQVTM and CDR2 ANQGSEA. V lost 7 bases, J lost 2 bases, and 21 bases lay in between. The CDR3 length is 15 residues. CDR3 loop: CSARAYSSDTYEQYF. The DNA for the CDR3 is TGCAGCGCACGGGCCTACAGTAGCGATACCTACGAGCAGTACTTC.

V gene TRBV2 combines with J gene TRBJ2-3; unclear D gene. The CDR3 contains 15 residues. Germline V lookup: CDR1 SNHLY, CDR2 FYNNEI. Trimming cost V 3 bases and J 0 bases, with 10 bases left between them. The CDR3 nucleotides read TGTGCCAGCAGTGATGAGGTAGCTAGCACAGATACGCAGTATTTT. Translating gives CASSDEVASTDTQYF.

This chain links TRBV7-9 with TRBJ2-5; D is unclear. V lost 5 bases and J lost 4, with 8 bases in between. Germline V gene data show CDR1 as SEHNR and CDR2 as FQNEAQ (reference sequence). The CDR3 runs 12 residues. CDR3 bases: TGTGCCAGCAGCGTTCTACCAGAGACCCAGTACTTC. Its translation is CASSVLPETQYF.

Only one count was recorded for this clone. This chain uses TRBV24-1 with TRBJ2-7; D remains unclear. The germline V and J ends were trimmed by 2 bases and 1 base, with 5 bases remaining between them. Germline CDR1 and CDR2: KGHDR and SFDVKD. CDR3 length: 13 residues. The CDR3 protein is CATSDSQSYEQYF. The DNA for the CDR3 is TGTGCCACCAGTGATTCGCAGTCCTACGAGCAGTACTTC.

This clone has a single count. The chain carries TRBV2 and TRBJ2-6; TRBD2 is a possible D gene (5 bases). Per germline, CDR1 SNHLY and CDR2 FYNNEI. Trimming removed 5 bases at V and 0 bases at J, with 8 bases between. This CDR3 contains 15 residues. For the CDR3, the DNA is TGTGCCAGCAGTTTCGGAGGCTCTGGGGCCAACGTCCTGACTTTC. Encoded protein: CASSFGGSGANVLTF.

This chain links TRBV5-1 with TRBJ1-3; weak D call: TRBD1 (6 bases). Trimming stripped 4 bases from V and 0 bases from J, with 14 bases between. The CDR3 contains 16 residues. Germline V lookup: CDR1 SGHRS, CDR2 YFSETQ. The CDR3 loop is CASSSDRTYSGNTIYF. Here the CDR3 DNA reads TGCGCCAGCAGCAGTGACAGGACCTACTCTGGAAACACCATATATTTT.

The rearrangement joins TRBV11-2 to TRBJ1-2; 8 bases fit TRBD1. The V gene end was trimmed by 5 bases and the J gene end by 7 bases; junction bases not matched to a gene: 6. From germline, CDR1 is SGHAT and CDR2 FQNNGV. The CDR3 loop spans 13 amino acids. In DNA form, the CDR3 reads TGTGCCAGCAGCCAGGACAGGGTCCGTGGCTACACCTTC. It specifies CASSQDRVRGYTF.

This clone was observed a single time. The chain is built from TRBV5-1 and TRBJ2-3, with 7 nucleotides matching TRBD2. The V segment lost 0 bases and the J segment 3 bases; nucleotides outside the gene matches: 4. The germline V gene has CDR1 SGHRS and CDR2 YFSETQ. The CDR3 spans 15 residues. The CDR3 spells CASSLDSGPTDTQYF. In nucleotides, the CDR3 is TGCGCCAGCAGCTTGGATAGCGGGCCAACAGATACGCAGTATTTT. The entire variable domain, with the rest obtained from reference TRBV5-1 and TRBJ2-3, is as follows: KAGVTQTPRYLIKTRGQQVTLSCSPISGHRSVSWYQQTPGQGLQFLFEYFSETQRNKGNFPGRFSGRQFSNSRSEMNVSTLELGDSALYLCASSLDSGPTDTQYFGPGTRLTVL.

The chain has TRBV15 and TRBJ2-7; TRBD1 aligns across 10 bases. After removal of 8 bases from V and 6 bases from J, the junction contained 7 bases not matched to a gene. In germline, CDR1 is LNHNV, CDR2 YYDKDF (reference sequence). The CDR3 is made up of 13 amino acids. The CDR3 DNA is TGTGCCACCGGCCCGGGACAGGGGAGCGAGCAGTACTTC. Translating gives CATGPGQGSEQYF.